These 27 T cell receptor beta chains were all obtained from the same sample, sequenced in a study of cytomegalovirus exposure and HLA in healthy donors. Amplification used 60 Vbeta primers and 13 Jbeta primers. Clones were read by immunoSEQ multiplex PCR, and TCRdb kept only the in-frame ones, dropping some. The sample records 140,000 to 150,000 clones, approximately 80% being singletons. Sequenced material: PBMCs. These receptors were taken from a woman aged 60-75 years in good health and CMV-seropositive.

This chain uses TRBV19 with TRBJ2-3; TRBD1 matches at 12 bases. The germline V gene has CDR1 LNHDA and CDR2 SQIVND (reference sequence). The CDR3 runs 15 residues. The V and J ends lost 5 bases and 6 bases, in that order; junction bases with no gene match: 6. The CDR3 sequence: CASSSGTGGADTQYF. Written as DNA, the CDR3 is TGTGCCAGTAGTTCCGGGACAGGGGGCGCCGATACGCAGTATTTT.

This clone has only one observation. The J gene is TRBJ1-6, the V gene TRBV30; 9 nucleotides agree with TRBD1. This CDR3 is built from 14 residues. The trim removed 2 bases at V and 10 bases at J, leaving 6 bases unmatched. Looked up from germline, CDR1 is GTSNPN and CDR2 is SVGIG (reference sequence). The CDR3 reads CAWSPGQGASPLHF. The CDR3, as DNA: TGTGCCTGGAGTCCGGGACAGGGCGCCTCACCCCTCCACTTT.

In this sample, this clone turned up once. V gene TRBV28 combines with J gene TRBJ2-6, with TRBD2 identical over 13 bases. This CDR3 has 22 residues. Germline CDR1 is MDHEN and CDR2 is SYDVKM. Trimming cost V 0 bases and J 2 bases; bases outside gene matches: 13. The CDR3 region is CASSLWLMGGGLAGAGANVLTF. As DNA, the CDR3 is TGTGCCAGCAGTTTATGGTTAATGGGCGGCGGACTAGCGGGAGCTGGGGCCAACGTCCTGACTTTC. Using reference TRBV28 and TRBJ2-6 for the parts outside the CDR3, the full variable domain is DVKVTQSSRYLVKRTGEKVFLECVQDMDHENMFWYRQDPGLGLRLIYFSYDVKMKEKGDIPEGYSVSREKKERFSLILESASTNQTSMYLCASSLWLMGGGLAGAGANVLTFGAGSRLTVL.

V is TRBV19 and J is TRBJ2-7; 9 bases align to TRBD1. Germline lookup yields CDR1 LNHDA and CDR2 SQIVND (reference sequence). Trimming cost V 5 bases and J 4 bases; bases outside gene matches: 9. CDR3 length: 15 residues. The CDR3 reads CASSSPTGGLYEQYF. The CDR3 DNA sequence: TGTGCCAGTAGTTCACCCACAGGGGGCCTGTACGAGCAGTACTTC.

CDR3 DNA: TGCGCCAGCAGCTCAGCGGGAGAAGAGACCCAGTACTTC. Translating gives CASSSAGEETQYF. The V call is TRBV5-1, the J call TRBJ2-5, with 8 bases identical to TRBD2. The junction had 1 base not matched to a gene; V was cut back by 3 bases and J by 3 bases. The CDR3 contains 13 residues. The V gene's germline CDR1 is SGHRS and CDR2 YFSETQ.

This clone occurred once. The chain recombines TRBV6-5 with TRBJ2-2; D remains unclear. The CDR3 length is 16 residues. Deletions cut 4 bases from V and 4 bases from J, with 16 bases between. Germline-derived CDR1 and CDR2 are MNHEY and SVGAGI. The CDR3 nucleotides are TGTGCCAGCAGTTGCTCGACACTGCAACTCACCGGGGAGCTGTTTTTT. It translates to CASSCSTLQLTGELFF.

This clone was detected only once. The chain combines TRBV7-8 with TRBJ2-2, with D possibly matching TRBD1 (5 bases). V was cut by 4 bases and J by 2 bases, with 11 bases left in between. Germline CDR1 reads SGHVS; CDR2 reads FQNEAQ. This CDR3 has 15 residues. The CDR3 nucleotides read TGTGCCAGCAGCTGGGGCTTTGGAAACACCGGGGAGCTGTTTTTT. Translating gives CASSWGFGNTGELFF.

The rearrangement links TRBV27 to TRBJ2-6; TRBD1 aligns across 9 bases. Germline CDR1 is MNHEY and CDR2 is SMNVEV (reference sequence). The CDR3 is 19 amino acids. V gave up 6 bases and J gave up 0 bases; unmatched junction bases: 12. Here the CDR3 reads CASSYLPGQGGSGANVLTF. The CDR3 DNA reads as TGTGCCAGCAGCTATCTACCGGGACAGGGAGGCTCTGGGGCCAACGTCCTGACTTTC.

This sequence joins TRBV4-2 and TRBJ1-1; 7 nucleotides align to TRBD1. CDR1 is LGHNA and CDR2 is YNFKEQ in the germline V gene. After removal of 0 bases from V and 1 base from J, the junction contained 14 bases not matched to a gene. This CDR3 is 19 amino acids long. CDR3 protein: CASSQDGLGGGGRNTEAFF. The DNA for the CDR3 is TGTGCCAGCAGCCAAGATGGGTTAGGAGGGGGCGGAAGGAACACTGAAGCTTTCTTT.

The chain carries TRBV28 and TRBJ2-5, with 8 nucleotides matching TRBD2. Trimming at V came to 8 bases and at J to 7 bases, leaving 9 bases not matched to a gene. CDR3 length equals 13 residues. Germline V CDR1 and CDR2: MDHEN, SYDVKM. As DNA, the CDR3 is TGTGCCAGCTCCGGGACTAGATCTCTGACCCAGTACTTC. Protein sequence: CASSGTRSLTQYF.

This chain links TRBV30 with TRBJ1-1; TRBD1 matches 7 bases. Germline V gene lookup returns CDR1 GTSNPN and CDR2 SVGIG (reference sequence). J was trimmed by 5 bases and V by 4 bases; bases with no gene match: 10. CDR3 length equals 14 residues. CDR3 DNA: TGTGCCTGGATTAGGGGGCAGGGGGGAACTGAAGCTTTCTTT. It is translated as CAWIRGQGGTEAFF.

The rearrangement links TRBV10-3 to TRBJ2-5; TRBD2 matches 16 bases. With 2 bases clipped from V and 5 bases from J, the junction kept 5 bases outside the gene matches. Looked up from germline, CDR1 is ENHRY and CDR2 is SYGVKD. CDR3 length: 17 residues. Written as DNA, the CDR3 is TGTGCCATCAGTGAGGGGACTAGCGGGAGGGCCTTGGAGACCCAGTACTTC. It is translated as CAISEGTSGRALETQYF.

The table lists this clone with a few counts. The J gene is TRBJ1-3, the V gene TRBV18; D is ambiguous. Germline V gene sequence: CDR1 KGHSH, CDR2 LQKENI. This CDR3 has 15 amino acids. Trimming shortened V by 1 base and J by 0 bases, and 7 bases separated the two germline ends. The CDR3 DNA reads TGTGCCAGCTCACCACAGTCAGACTCTGGAAACACCATATATTTT. This codes for CASSPQSDSGNTIYF.

The V and J genes are TRBV11-2 and TRBJ2-7, with D unclear. The CDR3 has 15 amino acids. Trimming cost V 5 bases and J 5 bases, with 19 bases left between them. Germline V gene lookup returns CDR1 SGHAT and CDR2 FQNNGV. CDR3 amino acids: CASSAEVYGLHEQYF. The CDR3 DNA follows: TGTGCCAGCAGCGCCGAAGTCTACGGGTTACACGAGCAGTACTTC.

The CDR3 DNA reads TGTGCCTGGAGTGTAAATCCTACAGTGGAGACCCAGTACTTC. This encodes CAWSVNPTVETQYF. The V call is TRBV30, the J call TRBJ2-5; D uncertain. CDR1 and CDR2 (germline): GTSNPN, SVGIG (reference sequence). This CDR3 spans 14 amino acids. Deletions cut 0 bases from V and 5 bases from J, with 13 bases between.

The V and J genes are TRBV19 and TRBJ2-2; D perhaps matches TRBD2 (6 bases). The V end lost 6 bases, the J end lost 4 bases, and 15 bases lay between the germline ends. In germline, CDR1 is LNHDA, CDR2 SQIVND (reference sequence). CDR3 length equals 15 residues. This CDR3 is CASRKGGLVTGELFF. CDR3 nucleotide sequence: TGTGCCAGTAGAAAGGGAGGCTTGGTCACCGGGGAGCTGTTTTTT.

This chain connects TRBV5-4 to TRBJ2-1; 7 nucleotides match TRBD2. CDR3 length: 14 residues. Germline V gives CDR1 SGHNT, CDR2 YYREEE (reference sequence). The V segment lost 4 bases and the J segment 5 bases; nucleotides outside the gene matches: 6. This CDR3 reads CASSPGLQDNEQFF. CDR3 DNA sequence: TGTGCCAGCAGCCCGGGACTACAAGACAATGAGCAGTTCTTC.

This chain uses TRBV19 with TRBJ2-1; 7 bases are shared with TRBD2. Germline CDR1 LNHDA, CDR2 SQIVND (reference sequence). Losses at the gene ends were 0 bases for V and 11 bases for J; bases not matched to a gene: 7. This CDR3 is 14 amino acids long. The CDR3: CASSIDASGAQQFF. As DNA, the CDR3 is TGTGCCAGTAGTATAGACGCTAGCGGCGCTCAGCAGTTCTTC.

J is TRBJ2-5 and V is TRBV27; TRBD1 might be the D (6 bases). V lost 6 bases and J lost 7, with 21 bases in between. CDR3 length equals 15 residues. The V gene's germline CDR1 is MNHEY and CDR2 SMNVEV (reference sequence). DNA of the CDR3: TGTGCCAGCAGCCCAACAGGGCCGCCCCGGGGGACCCAGTACTTC. This sequence encodes CASSPTGPPRGTQYF.

The chain employs TRBV7-2 and TRBJ2-2, with 10 positions matching TRBD1. V lost 1 base to trimming and J lost 5 bases; unmatched junction nucleotides: 7. Germline-derived CDR1 and CDR2 are SGHTA and FQGNSA. This CDR3 region has 17 residues. The CDR3 loop is CASSLEAGTGVTGELFF. CDR3 DNA: TGTGCCAGCAGCTTAGAGGCCGGGACAGGGGTAACCGGGGAGCTGTTTTTT.

This chain links TRBV7-9 with TRBJ2-5, with 12 bases that match TRBD2. The assigned J gene may be wrong: the sequence end matches TRBJ2-7 better. This CDR3 region has 17 residues. Germline loops: CDR1 SEHNR, CDR2 FQNEAQ (reference sequence). CDR3 amino acids: CASSLGLAGVQSYEQYF. The CDR3 bases are TGTGCCAGCAGCTTAGGACTAGCGGGAGTACAGTCGTACGAGCAGTACTTC.

This clone was picked up one time. The rearrangement uses TRBV7-6 and TRBJ2-3; TRBD2 matches 12 bases. This CDR3 has 15 amino acids. Germline V gene sequence: CDR1 SGHVS, CDR2 FNYEAQ. V lost 5 bases, J lost 6 bases, and 6 bases stayed unmatched. CDR3 residues: CASSPRLAGADTQYF. CDR3 coding DNA: TGTGCCAGCAGCCCCCGACTAGCGGGAGCGGATACGCAGTATTTT.

The rearrangement uses TRBV7-9 and TRBJ1-1, with 8 bases identical to TRBD1. Germline values: CDR1 SEHNR, CDR2 FQNEAQ (reference sequence). The CDR3 runs to 14 residues. V gave up 1 base and J gave up 5 bases; unmatched junction bases: 3. CDR3 DNA: TGTGCCAGCAGCTTAGACAGGGGGTTTACTGAAGCTTTCTTT. Translating gives CASSLDRGFTEAFF.

This clone was seen a single time. The V gene is TRBV6-6, the J gene TRBJ2-2; D gene unclear. Germline-derived CDR1 and CDR2 are MNHNY and SVGAGI (reference sequence). Trimming stripped 11 bases from V and 1 base from J, with 5 bases between. The CDR3 is 11 residues long. This chain's CDR3 is CAAGNTGELFF. In nucleotides, the CDR3 is TGTGCCGCCGGGAACACCGGGGAGCTGTTTTTT.

CDR3 coding DNA: TGTGCCAGCAACTCCGGGACTAGCGTGTACGAGCAGTACTTC. It codes for CASNSGTSVYEQYF. The rearrangement joins TRBV6-5 to TRBJ2-7, with TRBD2 matching over 10 bases. Trimming cost V 7 bases and J 4 bases; bases outside gene matches: 7. CDR1 is MNHEY, CDR2 SVGAGI, per germline. The CDR3 is made up of 14 amino acids.

This clone was seen only a few times. The chain combines TRBV29-1 with TRBJ2-5; D call uncertain. Germline CDR1 SQVTM, CDR2 ANQGSEA. V shed 6 bases and J shed 1 base, with 9 bases lying between them. There are 12 residues in the CDR3. The CDR3 DNA is TGCAGCGTGCAGGTTTCCCAAGAGACCCAGTACTTC. It yields the protein CSVQVSQETQYF.

This clone appeared once. The V and J genes are TRBV28 and TRBJ1-4; D gene unclear. CDR3 length equals 14 residues. Per the germline V gene, CDR1 is MDHEN and CDR2 is SYDVKM. V was pared by 4 bases and J by 3 bases, with 9 bases between. CDR3 in amino acids: CASSSVPSNEKLFF. The CDR3 DNA reads TGTGCCAGCAGTTCAGTTCCGTCTAATGAAAAACTGTTTTTT.